This T cell receptor (beta chain) derives from a study of tumor-infiltrating lymphocytes in primary liver carcinoma (TCRdb year 2017). Regarding the complete study: Of the five patients, three men and two women aged 30 to 69 years, four had hepatocellular carcinoma and one had combined HCC and intrahepatic cholangiocarcinoma. The five patients had tumors of stage T1-T3 N0M0, with maximum diameters ranging from roughly 4.2 to 11 cm. Each sample produced roughly 3.65 to 8 million productive TCRbeta reads, and read depth showed no significant difference between tissue types. TCRbeta repertoire sequencing, expression microarrays and whole-exome sequencing were combined in the study across five regions of each liver tumor, with adjacent normal tissue and blood also included. A total of roughly 35 specimens from 5 patients underwent TCRbeta repertoire sequencing, comprising 25 tumor regions, 5 adjacent noncancerous liver tissues and 5 peripheral blood samples. To link TCRbeta repertoire diversity to the local molecular phenotype, the approximately 23 tumor region samples were profiled with Agilent mRNA microarrays. Reproducibility between technical replicate repertoires was high, with correlation coefficients above 0.98 and mean shared-clone rates approximately 0.9. General findings and caveats noted by the study authors: Only the TCR beta chain was sequenced, so true repertoire diversity is likely underestimated because unpaired alpha chains were not captured. Repertoire overlap was higher between tumor regions (mean roughly 35%) than tumor-adjacent (approximately 17%) or tumor-blood (about 14%) pairs, consistent with antigen-driven expansion. Comparison of CD4+ and CD8+ T cell repertoires was precluded by the use of bulk unsorted samples. A significantly larger repertoire fraction was made up by the top 250 clones in tumors than in blood (p = 0.039). The study included only four to six patients, and the authors note findings should be validated in a larger study. Only about 7.5-25% of top clones were present in all five regions of a tumor, suggesting spatial heterogeneity of tumor-infiltrating T cells.

Remarks on this clonotype: Its antigen remains unidentified. At one end, the junction sequence differs from germline, possibly due to a read error.

Using a constant-region primer and ProtoScript II reverse transcriptase, TCRbeta-specific cDNA was reverse-transcribed from approximately 0.5 ug total RNA. Three nested multiplex PCR rounds, following a slightly modified ARM-PCR procedure, were used to build the TCRbeta libraries. Multiplex TRBV1-TRBV30 forward primers and a Cbeta reverse primer were used in the first two PCR rounds, each of which was run for around 10 cycles. Sample barcodes and Illumina adapters were added in a final 25-cycle PCR using Deep VentR polymerase. Amplicons of 200-500 bp were gel-purified with a QIAquick gel extraction kit before sequencing. An Illumina HiSeq 2500 was used to sequence the TCRbeta amplicons with 250-bp paired-end reads. In the authors' own workflow: To recover full CDR3 sequences, reads were quality-trimmed using Trimmomatic v0.33 and paired reads were then merged using FLASH v1.2.11. V, D and J germline segments were assigned to the rearranged TCRbeta sequences by MiGEC v1.2.1b. Clonotype statistics and Shannon-Wiener diversity indices were computed with VDJtools v1.0.0. Except for diversity analysis, only each sample's 250 most abundant clonotypes were used in subsequent analyses to reduce sampling bias. TCRdb's own reprocessing of the public reads used fastp at Q25 and MiXCR and kept productive beta chains. Every entry covers one CDR3 protein and lists the most common genes and DNA from its rows. The V and J calls and clone size come from TCRdb's table, not from the authors' own analysis. The sample table records under 200,000 distinct CDR3 sequences; about 82% of these occur just once. Roughly 20% of the sample belongs to the ten largest clones.

CDR3 length: 15 amino acids, cysteine to phenylalanine. This entry keeps only the CDR3 DNA: 45 bases, framed from base 1. Per the germline V gene, SQVTM is the CDR1 and ANQGSEA is the CDR2. Without any cell sorting, total RNA and DNA were co-extracted from 20-30 mg of bulk tissue using the AllPrep DNA/RNA mini kit. Roughly five patients with histopathologically diagnosed primary liver carcinoma underwent surgical resection in China between 2015 and 2016. Chronic HBV infection was present in the patients, and the patients were treatment-naive at sampling. Five spatially separated regions were sampled from each tumor: the superior, inferior, left-lateral and right-lateral poles, plus the tumor centre. More than 75% viable tumor cells were found by histology in every tumor sample. Pieces of fresh tumor and adjacent tissue were cut in half, with one half kept in RNAlater at -80 degrees C and the other half sent for histology.

Sequencing was performed on tumor tissue from primary liver carcinoma. This receptor was identified in a man in his forties or fifties with primary liver carcinoma and hepatitis B virus infection. The V and J genes are TRBV29-1 and TRBJ1-1; a weak D assignment points to TRBD1 (5 bases agree). The sequenced DNA is TGCAGTGTTGGTTGGGGCTGGGGGATGAATACTGAAGCTTTCTTT. This gives the protein CSVGWGWGMNTEAFF. Reference TRBV29-1 and TRBJ1-1 genes cover what lies past the CDR3, so the full variable domain is SAVISQKPSRDICQRGTSLTIQCQVDSQVTMMFWYRQQPGQSLTLIATANQGSEATYESGFVIDKFPISRPNLTFSTLTVSNMSPEDSSIYLCSVGWGWGMNTEAFFGQGTRLTVV.